Described below is a single T cell receptor beta chain sequence and its context. Its target is not known. Germline V gene sequence: CDR1 MDHEN, CDR2 SYDVKM. This CDR3 has 13 residues. V was trimmed by 3 bases and J by 2 bases, leaving 5 bases between them. Each CDR3 protein is one row after TCRdb ran MiXCR on the 5' RACE reads. Among a few hundred thousand distinct CDR3 sequences listed, about 22% were seen once. This sample is drawn from a study of CD8 T cells in ankylosing spondylitis. Overall study findings and caveats: Seven or eight highly homologous variants made up a TCR beta motif, and this motif appeared characteristic of ankylosing spondylitis blood. Matched ankylosing spondylitis synovial fluid reportedly showed significant enrichment of disease-linked clones. Peripheral blood samples showed relatively rare disease-linked clones, and these clones were CD8+.

The material sequenced was blood, either unsorted or a sorted T cell fraction (not recorded which). The TCR sequence derives from a male donor with ankylosing spondylitis. The chain combines TRBV28 with TRBJ1-3; D not certain. The DNA of the CDR3 is TGTGCCAGCAGTTTCGAGCCTGGAAACACCATATATTTT. It is translated as CASSFEPGNTIYF.